This TCR beta chain was sequenced in a study of Graves' ophthalmopathy and Graves' hyperthyroidism. On the study more broadly: Pretreatment peripheral blood was obtained at initial diagnosis.

For repertoire sequencing, the TCR beta CDR3 regions were amplified from RNA transcripts. The first-round RT-PCR employed HTBI primers together with the Qiagen OneStep RT-PCR kit. A multiplex PCR was then performed as the second round. TCRdb re-called the multiplex PCR reads through MiXCR, storing one row per CDR3 protein. The sample carries 150,000 to 200,000 distinct CDR3 sequences, around 39% recorded once. A word on this clonotype: Its antigen is not known.

Each donor who had ophthalmopathy showed moderate-to-severe activity, a CAS of ≥3, a NOSPECS of ≥4, and a duration under 3 months. Overall study findings and caveats: The model achieved over 60% sensitivity and roughly 72% specificity for ophthalmopathy progression. Detected in blood as well were most expanded thyroid clonotypes with frequency above 0.001.

The source is a man aged 25 to 40 with Graves' ophthalmopathy. The sample taken for sequencing was peripheral blood.

CDR3: CASLVRDEQYF. The CDR3 DNA sequence: TGTGCCAGCCTCGTTCGGGACGAGCAGTACTTC. V is TRBV28 and J is TRBJ2-7, with D unresolved. The V gene's germline CDR1 is MDHEN and CDR2 SYDVKM. The V end was cut by 8 bases, the J end by 5 bases, with 10 bases between. CDR3 length: 11 amino acids. Full variable domain (outside the CDR3, taken from reference TRBV28 and TRBJ2-7): DVKVTQSSRYLVKRTGEKVFLECVQDMDHENMFWYRQDPGLGLRLIYFSYDVKMKEKGDIPEGYSVSREKKERFSLILESASTNQTSMYLCASLVRDEQYFGPGTRLTVT.